The 13 T cell receptor beta chains listed next were all sequenced from one sample in a study of radiotherapy plus CTLA-4 blockade in lung cancer. This table comes from immunoSEQ multiplex PCR, and its TCRdb copy is limited to in-frame clones, with some not included. Of tens of thousands of clones listed, over 75% were seen once; the top ten hold around 7.7%. Sequences were derived from peripheral blood, sampled from a patient treated with radiotherapy plus ipilimumab. The receptors stem from a human donor with non-small cell lung cancer who had stable disease on radiotherapy plus ipilimumab.

The chain is built from TRBV7-6 and TRBJ1-2; D gene unclear. Between the trimmed V and J ends, which lost 5 bases and 4 bases, there was a span of 17 bases. Germline CDR1 reads SGHVS; CDR2 reads FNYEAQ. CDR3 length: 15 amino acids. The CDR3 DNA follows: TGTGCCAGCAGCGCGCCGGATGGAAAGACCTATGGCTACACCTTC. Protein sequence: CASSAPDGKTYGYTF.

The V call is TRBV13, the J call TRBJ1-1; unclear D gene. V was clipped by 8 bases and J by 3 bases, with 16 bases between them. The germline V gene encodes CDR1 PRHDT and CDR2 FYEKMQ (reference sequence). The CDR3 extends over 14 amino acids. In DNA form, the CDR3 reads TGTGCCAGCGAGGAGGGAGTCGCGGACACTGAAGCTTTCTTT. Amino acid sequence: CASEEGVADTEAFF.

This clone occurred once. The rearrangement uses TRBV10-3 and TRBJ1-1, with 8 bases matching TRBD1. The CDR3 extends over 14 amino acids. V was pared by 5 bases and J by 2 bases, with 4 bases of the junction left unmatched. CDR1 is ENHRY and CDR2 is SYGVKD in the germline V gene. In nucleotides, the CDR3 is TGTGCCATCAGTTCAGGGACAGGTAACACTGAAGCTTTCTTT. This codes for CAISSGTGNTEAFF.

This clone was counted a few times. This chain uses TRBV11-3 with TRBJ1-1; perhaps TRBD1 as D (5 bases). Trimming left V 2 bases short and J 4 bases short, with 11 bases between. The CDR3 covers 14 residues. Germline CDR1 and CDR2: SGHNT and YENEEA. CDR3 loop: CASSLNQGSTEAFF. In nucleotides, the CDR3 is TGTGCCAGCAGCTTAAATCAGGGAAGCACTGAAGCTTTCTTT. The variable domain in full, with the rest retrieved from reference TRBV11-3 and TRBJ1-1, is EAGVVQSPRYKIIEKKQPVAFWCNPISGHNTLYWYLQNLGQGPELLIRYENEEAVDDSQLPKDRFSAERLKGVDSTLKIQPAELGDSAVYLCASSLNQGSTEAFFGQGTRLTVV.

This chain connects TRBV7-2 to TRBJ1-1; D is possibly TRBD1 (5 bases). The CDR3 is 14 amino acids. Germline values: CDR1 SGHTA, CDR2 FQGNSA. The V and J ends lost 2 bases and 5 bases respectively, with 12 bases between them. The CDR3 coding sequence is TGTGCCAGCAGCTTAACGCAGGGCAGGACTGAAGCTTTCTTT. As protein: CASSLTQGRTEAFF.

The genes are TRBV12-5 and TRBJ2-5; no definite D call. Trimming left V 5 bases short and J 3 bases short, with 13 bases between. This CDR3 has 14 residues. Per the germline V gene, CDR1 is LGHNT and CDR2 is FRNRAP. Here the CDR3 DNA reads TGTGCTAGTGGTCACACCAACAGAAAAGAGACCCAGTACTTC. This sequence encodes CASGHTNRKETQYF.

This clone was seen just once. The chain employs TRBV5-5 and TRBJ1-6; D remains unclear. The germline V gene encodes CDR1 SGHKS and CDR2 YYEKEE (reference sequence). V was shortened by 1 base and J by 7 bases, with 12 bases between the two germline ends. This CDR3 is built from 15 residues. The CDR3 bases are TGTGCCAGCAGCTTGTCGGCGGCTGTGAATTCACCCCTCCACTTT. It codes for CASSLSAAVNSPLHF. Variable domain in full (rest from reference TRBV5-5 and TRBJ1-6): DAGVTQSPTHLIKTRGQQVTLRCSPISGHKSVSWYQQVLGQGPQFIFQYYEKEERGRGNFPDRFSARQFPNYSSELNVNALLLGDSALYLCASSLSAAVNSPLHFGNGTRLTVT.

The chain links TRBV7-2 to TRBJ1-1, with D perhaps TRBD1 (6 bases). There are 13 residues in the CDR3. In germline, CDR1 is SGHTA, CDR2 FQGNSA. Between the trimmed V and J ends, which lost 6 bases and 5 bases, there was a span of 13 bases. The CDR3 protein is CASRQGEFTEAFF. The DNA for the CDR3 is TGTGCCAGCAGACAGGGTGAATTTACTGAAGCTTTCTTT. The full variable domain, rest sourced from reference TRBV7-2 and TRBJ1-1, is GAGVSQSPSNKVTEKGKDVELRCDPISGHTALYWYRQSLGQGLEFLIYFQGNSAPDKSGLPSDRFSAERTGGSVSTLTIQRTQQEDSAVYLCASRQGEFTEAFFGQGTRLTVV.

The chain combines TRBV5-1 with TRBJ2-7; D is unclear. Germline CDR1 is SGHRS and CDR2 is YFSETQ. The CDR3 spans 14 residues. The V and J ends lost 2 bases and 3 bases respectively, with 12 bases between them. This CDR3 is CASSLTLRNYEQYF. The DNA for the CDR3 is TGCGCCAGCAGCTTAACTCTTCGAAACTACGAGCAGTACTTC.

This rearrangement joins TRBV5-1 to TRBJ1-1; D ambiguous. The CDR3 contains 13 residues. CDR1 and CDR2 (germline): SGHRS, YFSETQ. V shed 0 bases and J shed 5 bases, with 8 bases lying between them. Written as DNA, the CDR3 is TGCGCCAGCAGCTTGGCCCAACAGACTGAAGCTTTCTTT. Protein product: CASSLAQQTEAFF.

This chain joins TRBV5-4 and TRBJ1-2; the D is unclear. The germline V and J ends were trimmed by 7 bases and 1 base, with 17 bases remaining between them. The CDR3 sequence is 15 residues long. The germline CDR1 and CDR2 sequences are SGHNT and YYREEE (reference sequence). CDR3 protein: CASGTTGQINYGYTF. The DNA for the CDR3 is TGTGCCAGCGGAACCACGGGTCAGATTAACTATGGCTACACCTTC.

J is TRBJ1-1 and V is TRBV9; D perhaps matches TRBD1 (6 bases). The germline CDR1 and CDR2 sequences are SGDLS and YYNGEE. The CDR3 extends over 15 amino acids. V lost 2 bases and J lost 7, with 18 bases in between. CDR3 residues: CASSVSGVNRFEAFF. The CDR3 DNA reads TGTGCCAGCAGCGTCTCAGGGGTAAATCGGTTTGAAGCTTTCTTT. Based on the CDR3 plus reference TRBV9 and TRBJ1-1, the full variable domain is DSGVTQTPKHLITATGQRVTLRCSPRSGDLSVYWYQQSLDQGLQFLIQYYNGEERAKGNILERFSAQQFPDLHSELNLSSLELGDSALYFCASSVSGVNRFEAFFGQGTRLTVV.

The rearrangement joins TRBV6-6 to TRBJ1-3; 7 nucleotides match TRBD1. J lost 0 bases, V lost 10 bases, and 9 bases had no gene match. Germline V lookup: CDR1 MNHNY, CDR2 SVGAGI (reference sequence). The CDR3 is 15 amino acids. CDR3 nucleotides: TGTGCCACCAAACCTACAGGGGCCTCTGGAAACACCATATATTTT. It is translated as CATKPTGASGNTIYF.